This section outlines one TCR beta chain sequence together with its context. Per the study methods: Amplification of reference gene primers was used by the study to estimate nucleated cell counts. TCRdb keeps only in-frame clones here, not all; method: immunoSEQ multiplex PCR. That table supplies the V and J calls and clone size; D and trimming were determined from the DNA. The top ten clones hold approximately 1.1% of a sample with more than 300,000 clones, around four fifths of them seen once. This entry belongs to a study of blood T cell repertoires in COVID-19. About the study: Some COVID-19 samples were acute and others convalescent; all came from the United States, Italy and Spain. The analysed material was cDNA or gDNA that came from T cells, B-cell-depleted T cells, or PBMCs.

This sequence originates from a woman in her fifties or sixties with acute or convalescent COVID-19. Sequencing was performed on peripheral blood.

The CDR3 here is CSAERGSYNEQFF. The CDR3, as DNA: TGCAGCGCCGAACGGGGCTCCTACAATGAGCAGTTCTTC. V and J are TRBV29-1 and TRBJ2-1, with a possible D match to TRBD2 (5 bases). This CDR3 is built from 13 residues. CDR1 is SQVTM, CDR2 ANQGSEA, per germline. Trimming removed 7 bases from V and 0 bases from J, with 10 bases in between.